This T cell receptor (beta chain) appears in the sequencing data of a study of shared clonotypes between healthy human individuals. Study findings and constraints: Read depth was anticipated to influence clonotype sharing among donors.

This clone was recorded once. As yet, its antigen is unknown. Genomic DNA (from each subset) was split evenly across several immunoSEQ plates. Clones were sequenced by immunoSEQ multiplex PCR, and TCRdb holds only the in-frame ones, with some missing. Of about 680,000 clones detected, about 90% appear once; the ten largest clones hold approximately 25%. The germline V gene encodes CDR1 MNHNY and CDR2 SVGAGI (reference sequence). There are 13 residues in the CDR3. The trim removed 6 bases at V and 1 base at J, leaving 2 bases unmatched. CD45RO negativity and positive selection for CCR7 defined naive CD8 cells, a population that excluded terminally differentiated effector memory CD45RA+ cells.

Sequencing input: naive CD8+ T cells sorted from blood. The chain couples TRBV6-6 to TRBJ2-7, with 8 nucleotides matching TRBD2. The TCR comes from a man younger than 45 in good health. CDR3 region: CASSLAGSYEQYF. CDR3 bases: TGTGCCAGCAGCTTAGCGGGGTCCTACGAGCAGTACTTC.